These 2 T cell receptor beta chains originate from one sample sequenced in a study of blood T cell repertoires in COVID-19. Assay used: immunoSEQ multiplex PCR; TCRdb lists only in-frame clones, some missing. The top ten hold approximately 2.5% of the sample, which has about 120,000 clones, around 79% seen once. The specimen sequenced was peripheral blood. The receptors originated from a man between 65 and 80 years old with acute or convalescent COVID-19.

For this clone: Distinct nucleotide sequences in the sample also encode this CDR3. The chain employs TRBV19 and TRBJ1-2; 8 bases map to TRBD1. Looked up from germline, CDR1 is LNHDA and CDR2 is SQIVND (reference sequence). V shed 5 bases and J 4 bases; nucleotides not matched to a gene: 3. The CDR3 is 13 amino acids. CDR3 sequence reads: CASSAGTGYGYTF. In DNA form, the CDR3 reads TGTGCCAGTAGTGCGGGGACAGGCTATGGCTACACCTTC. Using reference TRBV19 and TRBJ1-2 for the parts outside the CDR3, the full variable domain is DGGITQSPKYLFRKEGQNVTLSCEQNLNHDAMYWYRQDPGQGLRLIYYSQIVNDFQKGDIAEGYSVSREKKESFPLTVTSAQKNPTAFYLCASSAGTGYGYTFGSGTRLTVV.

This clone was detected only once. The V gene is TRBV9, the J gene TRBJ2-3, with 8 positions matching TRBD1. The CDR3 is 15 amino acids. In germline, CDR1 is SGDLS, CDR2 YYNGEE. After removal of 3 bases from V and 4 bases from J, the junction contained 7 bases not matched to a gene. The CDR3 reads CASSAKRQGSDTQYF. The CDR3 bases are TGTGCCAGCAGCGCAAAACGACAGGGGTCAGATACGCAGTATTTT.